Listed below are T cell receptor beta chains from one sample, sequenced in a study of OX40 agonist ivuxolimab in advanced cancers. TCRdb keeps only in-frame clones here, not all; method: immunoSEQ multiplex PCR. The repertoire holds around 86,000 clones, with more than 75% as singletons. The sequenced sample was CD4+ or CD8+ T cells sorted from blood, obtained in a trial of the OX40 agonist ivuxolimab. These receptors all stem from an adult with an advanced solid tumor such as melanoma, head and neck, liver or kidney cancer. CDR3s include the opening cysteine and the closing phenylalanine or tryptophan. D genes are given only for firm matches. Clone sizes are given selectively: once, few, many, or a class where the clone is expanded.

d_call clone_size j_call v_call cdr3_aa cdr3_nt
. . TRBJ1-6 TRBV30 CAWGVRQGDSPLHF TGTGCCTGGGGAGTGAGGCAGGGTGATTCACCCCTCCACTTT
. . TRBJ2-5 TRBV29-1 CSVGPQETQYF TGCAGCGTGGGCCCCCAAGAGACCCAGTACTTC
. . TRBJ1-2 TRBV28 CASSLPGYGYTF TGTGCCAGCAGTTTACCAGGCTATGGCTACACCTTC
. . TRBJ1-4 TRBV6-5 CASRYLLGPGKLFF TGTGCCAGCAGATACTTACTCGGGCCAGGAAAACTGTTTTTT
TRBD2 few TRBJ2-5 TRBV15 CATAGGLAETQYF TGTGCCACGGCGGGGGGACTAGCGGAGACCCAGTACTTC
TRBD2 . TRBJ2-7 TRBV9 CASSVAPGGSPYEQYF TGTGCCAGCAGCGTAGCTCCGGGGGGGTCCCCCTACGAGCAGTACTTC
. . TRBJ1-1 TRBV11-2 CASSLDGMGTEAFF TGTGCCAGCAGCTTAGATGGTATGGGGACTGAAGCTTTCTTT
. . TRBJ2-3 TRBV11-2 CASSLGQVKADTQYF TGTGCCAGCAGCTTAGGCCAGGTTAAGGCAGATACGCAGTATTTT
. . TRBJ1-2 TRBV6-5 CASSQGPDNYGYTF TGTGCCAGCAGTCAAGGCCCGGATAACTATGGCTACACCTTC
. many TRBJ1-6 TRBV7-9 CASSLSEGSSPLHF TGTGCCAGCAGCTTATCAGAGGGATCATCACCCCTCCACTTT
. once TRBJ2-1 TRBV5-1 CASSLVTVYNEQFF TGCGCCAGCAGCTTGGTCACAGTCTACAATGAGCAGTTCTTC
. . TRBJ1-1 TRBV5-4 CASNLGMGGIAFF TGTGCCAGCAACCTGGGTATGGGGGGGATAGCTTTCTTT
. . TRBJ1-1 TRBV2 CASSRRRGRGDEAFF TGTGCCAGCAGTAGGCGAAGGGGACGAGGAGACGAAGCTTTCTTT
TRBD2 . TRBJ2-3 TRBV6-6 CASSYSSGGTDTQYF TGTGCCAGCAGTTACTCTAGCGGGGGCACAGATACGCAGTATTTT
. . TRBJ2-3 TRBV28 CASRLLAADTQYF TGTGCCAGCAGACTCTTAGCGGCAGATACGCAGTATTTT
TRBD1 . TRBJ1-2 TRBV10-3 CAIRSPTGGAGYTF TGTGCCATCCGAAGTCCGACAGGGGGGGCTGGCTACACCTTC
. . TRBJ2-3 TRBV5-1 CASSQPADTQYF TGCGCCAGCAGCCAGCCCGCAGATACGCAGTATTTT
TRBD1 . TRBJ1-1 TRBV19 CASHLGTGIYTEAFF TGTGCCAGTCACCTAGGGACAGGGATTTACACTGAAGCTTTCTTT
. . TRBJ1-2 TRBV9 CASSVSFGTHYGYTF TGTGCCAGCAGCGTAAGCTTCGGGACTCATTATGGCTACACCTTC
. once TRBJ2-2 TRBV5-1 CASSGLGSANTGELFF TGCGCCAGCAGCGGGCTTGGATCCGCGAACACCGGGGAGCTGTTTTTT
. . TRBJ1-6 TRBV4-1 CASSQDFWQGSNSPLHF TGCGCCAGCAGCCAAGATTTTTGGCAGGGGAGTAATTCACCCCTCCACTTT
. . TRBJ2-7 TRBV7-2 CASSPVLIDEQYF TGTGCCAGCAGCCCGGTCCTTATCGACGAGCAGTACTTC
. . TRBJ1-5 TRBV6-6 CASSSTQAYQPQHF TGTGCCAGCAGCTCCACACAGGCCTATCAGCCCCAGCATTTT
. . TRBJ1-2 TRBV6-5 CASSYGQGLYGYTF TGTGCCAGCAGTTACGGGCAGGGTTTATACGGCTACACCTTC
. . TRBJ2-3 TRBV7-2 CASSSLTSTDTQYF TGTGCCAGCAGCTCTTTAACCAGCACAGATACGCAGTATTTT
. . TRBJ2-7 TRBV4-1 CASSPGYEQYF TGCGCCAGCAGCCCCGGCTACGAGCAGTACTTC
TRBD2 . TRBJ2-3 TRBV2 CASSEPLLAGGPDATDTQYF TGTGCCAGCAGTGAACCCCTCCTAGCGGGGGGGCCTGACGCCACAGATACGCAGTATTTT
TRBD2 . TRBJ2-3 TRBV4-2 CASSRSPGGGDTQYF TGTGCCAGCAGCCGATCTCCGGGGGGGGGAGATACGCAGTATTTT
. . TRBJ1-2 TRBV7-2 CASTPWLVGGDGYTF TGTGCCAGCACCCCCTGGTTAGTCGGGGGGGATGGCTACACCTTC
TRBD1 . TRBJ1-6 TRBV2 CASHSDRDNSPLHF TGTGCCAGCCACTCGGACAGGGATAATTCACCCCTCCACTTT
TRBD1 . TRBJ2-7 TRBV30 CAWSVRGTVFYEQYF TGTGCCTGGAGTGTACGTGGGACAGTGTTCTACGAGCAGTACTTC
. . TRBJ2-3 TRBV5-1 CASSAMGRRDTQYF TGCGCCAGCAGCGCGATGGGGAGGAGAGATACGCAGTATTTT
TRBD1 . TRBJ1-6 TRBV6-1 CASSAIAGTADSYNSPLHF TGTGCCAGCAGTGCCATCGCCGGGACAGCGGACTCCTATAATTCACCCCTCCACTTT
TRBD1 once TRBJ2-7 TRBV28 CASSLPGQNYEQYF TGTGCCAGCAGCCTACCGGGACAGAACTACGAGCAGTACTTC
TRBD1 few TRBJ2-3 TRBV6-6 CAIKGTGATQYF TGTGCCATCAAGGGGACAGGGGCGACGCAGTATTTT
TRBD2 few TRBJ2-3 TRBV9 CASSVTSGDTDTQYF TGTGCCAGCAGCGTAACTAGCGGGGACACAGATACGCAGTATTTT
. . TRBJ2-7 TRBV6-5 CASKQAKVYEQYF TGTGCCAGCAAGCAAGCGAAGGTCTACGAGCAGTACTTC
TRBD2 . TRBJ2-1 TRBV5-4 CASSLAGGRYNEQFF TGTGCCAGCAGCTTGGCGGGGGGAAGGTACAATGAGCAGTTCTTC
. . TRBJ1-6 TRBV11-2 CASSLGAFNSPLHF TGTGCCAGCAGCTTAGGGGCATTTAATTCACCCCTCCACTTT
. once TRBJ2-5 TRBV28 CASTRGVQETQYF TGTGCCAGCACCAGGGGGGTTCAAGAGACCCAGTACTTC
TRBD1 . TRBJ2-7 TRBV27 CASRAQGQGPYEQYF TGTGCCAGCAGAGCCCAGGGACAGGGACCCTACGAGCAGTACTTC
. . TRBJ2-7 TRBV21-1 CASSKRQGAYEQYF TGTGCCAGCAGCAAACGACAGGGGGCCTACGAGCAGTACTTC
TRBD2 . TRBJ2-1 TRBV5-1 CASSLRLAGEDNEQFF TGCGCCAGCAGCCTAAGACTAGCGGGGGAGGACAATGAGCAGTTCTTC
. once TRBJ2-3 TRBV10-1 CASSAYPDTQYF TGCGCCAGCAGTGCGTACCCAGATACGCAGTATTTT
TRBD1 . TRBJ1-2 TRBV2 CASRQQGTYGYTF TGTGCCAGCAGACAACAGGGGACCTATGGCTACACCTTC
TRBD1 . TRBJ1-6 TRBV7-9 CASSLEDRGSPLHF TGTGCCAGCAGCTTAGAGGACAGGGGATCACCCCTCCACTTT
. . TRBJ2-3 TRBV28 CASSSGSTDTQYF TGTGCCAGCAGTAGTGGTAGCACAGATACGCAGTATTTT
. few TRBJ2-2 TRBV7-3 CASSLTGGLTGTGELFF TGTGCCAGCAGCTTAACGGGGGGCTTAACGGGCACCGGGGAGCTGTTTTTT
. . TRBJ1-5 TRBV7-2 CASSLVGLSDQPQHF TGTGCCAGCAGCTTAGTCGGGCTATCCGATCAGCCCCAGCATTTT
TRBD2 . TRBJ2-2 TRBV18 CASSPRETSGGERELFF TGTGCCAGCTCACCGAGAGAGACTAGCGGGGGAGAAAGGGAGCTGTTTTTT
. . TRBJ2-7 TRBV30 CAWSVGDEQYF TGTGCCTGGAGTGTAGGGGACGAGCAGTACTTC